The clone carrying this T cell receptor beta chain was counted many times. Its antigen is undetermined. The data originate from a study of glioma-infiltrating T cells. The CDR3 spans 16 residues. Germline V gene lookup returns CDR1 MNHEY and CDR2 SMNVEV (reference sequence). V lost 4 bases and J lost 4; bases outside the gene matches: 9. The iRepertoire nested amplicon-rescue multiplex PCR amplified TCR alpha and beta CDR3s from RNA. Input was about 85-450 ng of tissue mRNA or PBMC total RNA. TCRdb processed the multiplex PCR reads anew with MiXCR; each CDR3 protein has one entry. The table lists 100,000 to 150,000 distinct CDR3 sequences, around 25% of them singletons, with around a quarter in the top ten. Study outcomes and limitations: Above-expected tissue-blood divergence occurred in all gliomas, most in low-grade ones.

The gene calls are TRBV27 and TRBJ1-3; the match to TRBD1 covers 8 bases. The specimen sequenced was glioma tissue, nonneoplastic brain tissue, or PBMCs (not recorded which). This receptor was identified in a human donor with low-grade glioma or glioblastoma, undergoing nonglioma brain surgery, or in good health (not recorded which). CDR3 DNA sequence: TGTGCCAGCAGTTCGATCGGACAGGGAAGAGGAAACACCATATATTTT. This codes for CASSSIGQGRGNTIYF.